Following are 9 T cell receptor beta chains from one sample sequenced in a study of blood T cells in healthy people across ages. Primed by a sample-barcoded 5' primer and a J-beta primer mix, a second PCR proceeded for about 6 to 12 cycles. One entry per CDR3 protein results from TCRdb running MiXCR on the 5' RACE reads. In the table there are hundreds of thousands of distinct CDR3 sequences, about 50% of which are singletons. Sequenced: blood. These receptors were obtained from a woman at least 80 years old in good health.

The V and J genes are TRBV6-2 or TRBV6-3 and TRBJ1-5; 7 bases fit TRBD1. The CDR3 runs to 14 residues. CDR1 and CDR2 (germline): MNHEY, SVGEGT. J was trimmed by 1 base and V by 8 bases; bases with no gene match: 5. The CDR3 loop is CASYGTVSNQPQHF. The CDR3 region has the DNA TGTGCCAGCTATGGGACAGTAAGCAATCAGCCCCAGCATTTT.

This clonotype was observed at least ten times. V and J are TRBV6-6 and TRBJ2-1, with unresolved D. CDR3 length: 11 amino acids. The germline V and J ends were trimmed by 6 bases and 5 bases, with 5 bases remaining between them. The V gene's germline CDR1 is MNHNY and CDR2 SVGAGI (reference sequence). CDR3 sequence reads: CASSVNNEQFF. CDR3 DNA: TGTGCCAGCAGCGTGAACAATGAGCAGTTCTTC.

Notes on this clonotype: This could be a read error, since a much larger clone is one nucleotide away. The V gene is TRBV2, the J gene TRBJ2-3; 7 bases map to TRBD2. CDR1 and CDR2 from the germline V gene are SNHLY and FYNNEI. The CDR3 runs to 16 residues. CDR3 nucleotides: TGTGCCAGCGGTGACGTGAAACGGGGGGTCACAGATACGCAGTATTTT. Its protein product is CASGDVKRGVTDTQYF.

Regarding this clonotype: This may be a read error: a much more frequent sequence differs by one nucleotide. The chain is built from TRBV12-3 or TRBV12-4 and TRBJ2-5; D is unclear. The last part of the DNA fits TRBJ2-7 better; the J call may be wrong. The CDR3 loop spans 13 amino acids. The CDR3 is CASTRTGPYEQYF. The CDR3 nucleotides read TGTGCCAGCACCCGAACGGGTCCCTACGAGCAGTACTTC.

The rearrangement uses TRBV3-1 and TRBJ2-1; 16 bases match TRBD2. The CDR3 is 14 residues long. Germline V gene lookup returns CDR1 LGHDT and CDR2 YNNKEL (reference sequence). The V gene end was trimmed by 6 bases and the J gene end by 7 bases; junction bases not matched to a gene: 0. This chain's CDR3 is CASRGLAGGNEQFF. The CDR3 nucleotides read TGTGCCAGCAGGGGACTAGCGGGGGGGAATGAGCAGTTCTTC.

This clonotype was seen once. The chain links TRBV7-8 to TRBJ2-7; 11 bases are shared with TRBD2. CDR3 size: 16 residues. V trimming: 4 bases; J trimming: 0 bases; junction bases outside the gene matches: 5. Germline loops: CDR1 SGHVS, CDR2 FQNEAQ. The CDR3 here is CASSWGLAESSYEQYF. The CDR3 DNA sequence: TGTGCCAGCAGCTGGGGACTAGCGGAGAGCTCCTACGAGCAGTACTTC.

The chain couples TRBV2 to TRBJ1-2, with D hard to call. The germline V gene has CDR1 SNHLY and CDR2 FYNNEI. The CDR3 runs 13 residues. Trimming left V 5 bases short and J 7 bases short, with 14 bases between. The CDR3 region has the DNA TGTGCCAGCAGTAAGGACCCTGGGTCTGGCTACACCTTC. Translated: CASSKDPGSGYTF.

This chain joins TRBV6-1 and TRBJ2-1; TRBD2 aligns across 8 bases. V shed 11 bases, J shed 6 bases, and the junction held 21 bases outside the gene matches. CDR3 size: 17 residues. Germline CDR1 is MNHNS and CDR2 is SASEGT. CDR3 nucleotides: TGTGCCTGCTCAGGTGCTCGACCCCGGGGGGGCCGCAATGAGCAGTTCTTC. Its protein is CACSGARPRGGRNEQFF.

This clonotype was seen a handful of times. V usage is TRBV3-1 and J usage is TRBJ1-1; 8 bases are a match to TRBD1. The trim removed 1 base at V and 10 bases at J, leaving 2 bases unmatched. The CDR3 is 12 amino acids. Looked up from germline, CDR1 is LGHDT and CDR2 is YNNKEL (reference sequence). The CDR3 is CASSQGQGSAFF. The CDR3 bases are TGTGCCAGCAGCCAAGGACAGGGGTCAGCTTTCTTT.